The entry that follows covers one T cell receptor beta chain sequence. Its antigen has not been determined. Base qualities are not provided; no much larger clone lies one nucleotide away. The germline V end is reduced by 4 bases and the J end by 4 bases; junction bases left unmatched: 5. The cysteine opens and the phenylalanine closes a CDR3 of 14 amino acids. Left in the record is the CDR3 DNA by itself, 42 bases read in frame from the first base. Via the germline V gene (reference sequence), CDR1 is LNHDA and CDR2 SQIVND. This sample was included in a study of T cell responses to AZD1222 COVID-19 vaccine (dated by TCRdb to about 2021). About the study as a whole: A total of just over 230 trial participants underwent TCR sequencing, of whom nearly 210 had received two doses of AZD1222 and around 25 had received two doses of the MenACWY control vaccine. Trial participants were enrolled into age subgroups of 18-55, 56-69 and 70-plus years, which contained about 150, 28 and 57 TCR-sequenced participants, respectively. The full study reports these points: CD4 TCRs associated with the vaccine covered the entire spike protein, and the dominant responses were in regions 160-218 and 743-854. Reportedly, close to half of the unique spike-specific TCRs recognized epitopes lying outside the regions that are mutated in the B.1.351 and B.1.1.7 variants. In the small 56-69-year group, the increase in depth fell short of significance, most likely because of low power. After two AZD1222 doses, both the breadth and the depth of spike-specific TCRs were significantly higher than at day 0 and than in MenACWY recipients. Participants were mostly white British and included more females than males, and it was suggested by the authors that clonal diversity may have been underestimated. Because no samples from the day 14 peak response were available, repertoires could be characterized only after the peak T cell response. Only 5 to 7 AZD1222 recipients were SARS-CoV-2 seropositive at baseline, limiting conclusions about previously exposed vaccinees.

Taken with the paper, the label for time point translates to: baseline before first vaccination. Taken with the paper, the label for treatment or condition translates to: meningococcal conjugate vaccine given as trial control. Vaccinee samples were obtained from the UK trials COV001 and COV002, which included a single-blind randomized controlled phase 2/3 trial of AZD1222 (ChAdOx1 nCoV-19) in healthy adults. For TCRbeta chain sequencing, PBMC samples from trial participants were taken at day 0 and at day 28 after the second dose. The CDR3 regions of human TCRbeta chains were subjected to immunosequencing. From the authors' description of their analysis: TCRs in the repertoires were compared against a reference library of SARS-CoV-2-specific TCRs that had been generated with the MIRA antigen-specificity platform. Breadth meant the fraction of unique TCRs that were SARS-CoV-2-associated, whereas depth meant the fraction of total T cells that were SARS-CoV-2-associated. Using the MIRA data, every spike-specific TCR was mapped to the spike region that the TCR reacted to and assigned to either a CD4 or a CD8 class. Log10-transformed breadth and depth values were compared by one-way ANOVA with Sidak's multiple comparisons tests. TCRdb obtained this table from immuneACCESS and retained in-frame rearrangements with V and J assigned. These tables miss some clones; where compared with another copy, unresolved V genes account for less than half of the shortfall, and the remainder is unexplained. That table is the source of V, J and clone size, and D and trimming were worked out from the DNA. The sample contains 150,000 or so clones, about 81% of them found a single time. The ten largest clones take up about 4% of the sample.

This clonotype was obtained from an adult in good health. The sample was peripheral blood, taken on day 0 of MenACWY control vaccination. The chain employs TRBV19 and TRBJ2-5; TRBD1 matches 8 bases in the middle. The CDR3 is CASSTGTGGETQYF. The DNA reads as follows: TGTGCCAGTAGTACCGGGACAGGAGGAGAGACCCAGTACTTC.